The rows below give T cell receptor beta chains drawn from one sample of a study of OX40 agonist ivuxolimab in advanced cancers. Here immunoSEQ multiplex PCR was the method, and the copy in TCRdb shows in-frame clones only, minus some. The table records over 40,000 clones, approximately 83% of them present only once. The sample consisted of CD4+ or CD8+ T cells sorted from blood, taken in a trial of the OX40 agonist ivuxolimab. Every receptor here comes from an adult with an advanced solid tumor such as melanoma, head and neck, liver or kidney cancer. Each CDR3 is given with its conserved first and last residue. A D gene is named only where the DNA matches it firmly. Expanded clones are given a class, and other clones once, few, many or no size at all.

v_gene	abundance	d_gene	j_gene	CDR3nt	CDR3aa
TRBV7-2	once	.	TRBJ2-7	TGTGCCAGCAGCACGGGATGGGACGGCGCCTACGAGCAGTACTTC	CASSTGWDGAYEQYF
TRBV10-3	.	TRBD2	TRBJ2-7	TGTGCCATCAGTAATCTCGGGAGCGGGGGGGCCTCCTACGAGCAGTACTTC	CAISNLGSGGASYEQYF
TRBV6-1	.	TRBD1	TRBJ1-2	TGTGCCAGCAGTGGGGGGGACAGGTCGGGTGGCTACACCTTC	CASSGGDRSGGYTF
TRBV18	.	.	TRBJ2-7	TGTGCCAGCTCAGGGAAGGGTTGGGGGAGCTCCTACGAGCAGTACTTC	CASSGKGWGSSYEQYF
TRBV19	.	.	TRBJ1-6	TGTGCCAGTGGTATAGACCGCGGAGAACCAGGAGGTTATAATTCACCCCTCCACTTT	CASGIDRGEPGGYNSPLHF
TRBV5-1	.	TRBD1	TRBJ2-2	TGCGCCAGCAGCTTGGAGGGACAGACTAACACCGGGGAGCTGTTTTTT	CASSLEGQTNTGELFF
TRBV7-2	.	.	TRBJ1-3	TGTGCCAGCAGCTTCCAGGGGTGGAACACCATATATTTT	CASSFQGWNTIYF
TRBV6-4	once	TRBD2	TRBJ2-1	TGTGCCAGTAATTCGACTAGCGGGGGGGCTTGGTACAATGAGCAGTTCTTC	CASNSTSGGAWYNEQFF
TRBV19	medium-sized	.	TRBJ1-2	TGTGCCAGTAGTTCGTCAGGGAGGTATGGCTACACCTTC	CASSSSGRYGYTF
TRBV7-9	.	TRBD1	TRBJ2-1	TGTGCCAGCAGCTTACATTCGGGGACAGTCAATGAGCAGTTCTTC	CASSLHSGTVNEQFF
TRBV23-1	.	.	TRBJ2-1	TGCGCCAGCAGAATTCTCAGAGCCAGCAATGAGCAGTTCTTC	CASRILRASNEQFF
TRBV5-1	.	.	TRBJ1-5	TGCGCCAGCAGCTTGGACGAGAATCAGCCCCAGCATTTT	CASSLDENQPQHF
TRBV19	.	.	TRBJ2-2	TGTGCCAGTAGTGCGACCCCGTTATCCGGGGAGCTGTTTTTT	CASSATPLSGELFF
TRBV6-5	.	TRBD1	TRBJ1-2	TGTGCCAGCAGTTACCCCGGGAGCAGGGGGGGAGGCTACACCTTC	CASSYPGSRGGGYTF
TRBV4-1	.	TRBD2	TRBJ2-1	TGCGCCAGCAGCCAAGAAGTAGCGGGAGTTGCCTACAATGAGCAGTTCTTC	CASSQEVAGVAYNEQFF
TRBV6-5	few	TRBD1	TRBJ2-7	TGTGCCAGCGGAAGGACAGGGTTTACCTACGAGCAGTACTTC	CASGRTGFTYEQYF
TRBV14	.	.	TRBJ2-5	TGTGCCAGCAGCCCCCTCGGCGGGACAGCTGCCGTAGTGACCCAGTACTTC	CASSPLGGTAAVVTQYF
TRBV10-3	.	.	TRBJ1-5	TGTGCCATCAGTGAAAGCAATCAGCCCCAGCATTTT	CAISESNQPQHF
TRBV27	.	.	TRBJ2-6	TGTGCCAGCAGTTTAAAAAAACAGGGTTTCTCTGGGGCCAACGTCCTGACTTTC	CASSLKKQGFSGANVLTF
TRBV2	.	TRBD1	TRBJ1-5	TGTGCCAGCAGATGGACAGGGGACAATCAGCCCCAGCATTTT	CASRWTGDNQPQHF
TRBV7-9	.	.	TRBJ2-7	TGTGCCAGCAGCCGGGCCGGCGAGCAGTACTTC	CASSRAGEQYF
TRBV7-2	.	TRBD1	TRBJ2-1	TGTGCCAGCAGCAGGGACAGGGGGCGAGGTAATGAGCAGTTCTTC	CASSRDRGRGNEQFF
TRBV18	once	TRBD2	TRBJ2-1	TGTGCCAGCTCACCTCATAGCGGGGCGAGCTCCTACAATGAGCAGTTCTTC	CASSPHSGASSYNEQFF
TRBV11-2	.	.	TRBJ1-2	TGTGCCAGCAGCTCCTACGTGTTATGCACCTTC	CASSSYVLCTF
TRBV4-1	.	TRBD1	TRBJ1-1	TGCGCCAGCAGCCTCACCGGGACAGCTAACACTGAAGCTTTCTTT	CASSLTGTANTEAFF
TRBV19	.	TRBD1	TRBJ2-5	TGTGCCAGTAGTGCCCACAGGGGTGGGGAGACCCAGTACTTC	CASSAHRGGETQYF